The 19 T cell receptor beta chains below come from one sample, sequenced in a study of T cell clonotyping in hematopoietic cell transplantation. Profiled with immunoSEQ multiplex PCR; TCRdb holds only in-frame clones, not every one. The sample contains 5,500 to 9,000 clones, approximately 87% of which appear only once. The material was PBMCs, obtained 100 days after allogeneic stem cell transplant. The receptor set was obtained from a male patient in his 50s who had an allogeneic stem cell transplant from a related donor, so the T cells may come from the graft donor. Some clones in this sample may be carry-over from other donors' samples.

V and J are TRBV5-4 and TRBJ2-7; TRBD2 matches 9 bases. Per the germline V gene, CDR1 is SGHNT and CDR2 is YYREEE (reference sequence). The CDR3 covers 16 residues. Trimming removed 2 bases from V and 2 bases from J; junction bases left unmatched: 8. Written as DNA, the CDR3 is TGTGCCAGCAGCTTCATAGCGGGAGATCCCACCTACGAGCAGTACTTC. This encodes CASSFIAGDPTYEQYF.

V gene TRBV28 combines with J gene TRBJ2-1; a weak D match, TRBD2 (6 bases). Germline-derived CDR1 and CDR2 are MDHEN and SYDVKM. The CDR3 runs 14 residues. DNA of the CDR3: TGTGTCATAAACCGGGACTCTCCCTACAATGAGCAGTTCTTC. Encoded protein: CVINRDSPYNEQFF. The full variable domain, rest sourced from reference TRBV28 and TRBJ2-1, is DVKVTQSSRYLVKRTGEKVFLECVQDMDHENMFWYRQDPGLGLRLIYFSYDVKMKEKGDIPEGYSVSREKKERFSLILESASTNQTSMYLCVINRDSPYNEQFFGPGTRLTVL.

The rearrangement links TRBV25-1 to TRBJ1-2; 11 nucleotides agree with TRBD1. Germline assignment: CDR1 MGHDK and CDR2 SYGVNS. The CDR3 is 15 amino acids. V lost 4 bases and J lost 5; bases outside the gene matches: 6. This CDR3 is CASSAPGTGGYGYTF. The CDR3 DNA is TGTGCCAGCAGTGCCCCGGGGACAGGGGGGTATGGCTACACCTTC.

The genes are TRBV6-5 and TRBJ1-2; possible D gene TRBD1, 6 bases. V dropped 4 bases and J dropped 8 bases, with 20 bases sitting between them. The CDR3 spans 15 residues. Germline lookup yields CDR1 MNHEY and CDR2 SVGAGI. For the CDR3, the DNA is TGTGCCAGCAGTTCCGGGGTAGGATCGGGGGCGGGCTACACCTTC. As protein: CASSSGVGSGAGYTF.

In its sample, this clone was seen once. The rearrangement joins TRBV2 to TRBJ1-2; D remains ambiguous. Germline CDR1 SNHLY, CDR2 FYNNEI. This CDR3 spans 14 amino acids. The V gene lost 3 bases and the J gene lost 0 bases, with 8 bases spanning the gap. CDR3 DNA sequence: TGTGCCAGCAGTGATTCAGCTTCTAACTATGGCTACACCTTC. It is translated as CASSDSASNYGYTF.

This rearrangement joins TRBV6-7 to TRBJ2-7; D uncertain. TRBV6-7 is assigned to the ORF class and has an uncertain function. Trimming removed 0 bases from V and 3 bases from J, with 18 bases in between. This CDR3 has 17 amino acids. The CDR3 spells CASSYSETRELDYEQYF. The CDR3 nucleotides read TGTGCCAGCAGTTACTCGGAGACTCGCGAACTCGACTACGAGCAGTACTTC.

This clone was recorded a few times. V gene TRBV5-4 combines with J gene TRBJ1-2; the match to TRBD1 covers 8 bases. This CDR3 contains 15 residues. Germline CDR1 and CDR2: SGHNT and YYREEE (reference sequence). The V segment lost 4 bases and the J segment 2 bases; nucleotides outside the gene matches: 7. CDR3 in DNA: TGTGCCAGCAGCCAGGACAGGGCCGAAAACTATGGCTACACCTTC. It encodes CASSQDRAENYGYTF.

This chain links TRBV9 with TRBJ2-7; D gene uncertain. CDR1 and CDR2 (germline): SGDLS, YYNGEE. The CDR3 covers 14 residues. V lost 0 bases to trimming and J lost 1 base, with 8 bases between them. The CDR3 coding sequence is TGTGCCAGCAGCGTAGCTGGCGAGTCCTACGAGCAGTACTTC. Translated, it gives CASSVAGESYEQYF.

The CDR3 protein is CASKEGAVRGYTF. CDR3 DNA: TGTGCCAGCAAGGAGGGGGCGGTTCGTGGCTACACCTTC. The chain is built from TRBV28 and TRBJ1-2; 7 bases are shared with TRBD1. The CDR3 totals 13 residues. CDR1 is MDHEN, CDR2 SYDVKM, per germline. V gave up 7 bases and J gave up 7 bases; unmatched junction bases: 9.

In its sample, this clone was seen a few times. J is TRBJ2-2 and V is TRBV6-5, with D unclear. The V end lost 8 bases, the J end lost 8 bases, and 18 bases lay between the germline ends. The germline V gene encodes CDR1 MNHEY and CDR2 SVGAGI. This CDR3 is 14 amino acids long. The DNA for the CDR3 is TGTGCCAGCGATAATCGGGTAGAAGGTGGGGAGCTGTTTTTT. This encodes CASDNRVEGGELFF.

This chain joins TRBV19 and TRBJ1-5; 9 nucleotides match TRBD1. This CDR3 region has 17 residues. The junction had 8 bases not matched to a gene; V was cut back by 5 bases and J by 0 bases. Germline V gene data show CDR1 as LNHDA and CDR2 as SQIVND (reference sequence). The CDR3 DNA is TGTGCCAGTAGTCGGGGACAGGGCCTTTATAGCAATCAGCCCCAGCATTTT. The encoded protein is CASSRGQGLYSNQPQHF.

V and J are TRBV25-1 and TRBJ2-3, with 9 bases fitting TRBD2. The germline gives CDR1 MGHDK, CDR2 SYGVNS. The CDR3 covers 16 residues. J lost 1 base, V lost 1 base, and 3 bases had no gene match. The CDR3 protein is CASSEWERGGTDTQYF. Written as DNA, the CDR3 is TGTGCCAGCAGTGAATGGGAGCGGGGGGGCACAGATACGCAGTATTTT.

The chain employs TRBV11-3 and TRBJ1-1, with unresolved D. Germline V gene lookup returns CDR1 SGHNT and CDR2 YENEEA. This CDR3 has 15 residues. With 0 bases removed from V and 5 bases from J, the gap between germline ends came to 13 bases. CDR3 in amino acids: CASSLDPRRRTEAFF. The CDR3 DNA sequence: TGTGCCAGCAGCTTAGACCCCAGGCGAAGAACTGAAGCTTTCTTT.

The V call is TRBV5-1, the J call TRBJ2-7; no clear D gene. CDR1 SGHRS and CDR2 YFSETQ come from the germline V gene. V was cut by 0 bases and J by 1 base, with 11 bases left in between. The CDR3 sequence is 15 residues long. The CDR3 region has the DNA TGCGCCAGCAGCTTGGCCCCGGGTTCGTCCTACGAGCAGTACTTC. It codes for CASSLAPGSSYEQYF.

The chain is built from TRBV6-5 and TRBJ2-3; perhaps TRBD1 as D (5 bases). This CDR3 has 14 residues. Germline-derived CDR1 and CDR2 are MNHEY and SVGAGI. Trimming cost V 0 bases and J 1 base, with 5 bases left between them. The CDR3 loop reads CASSYSRGTDTQYF. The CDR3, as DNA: TGTGCCAGCAGTTACTCCAGGGGCACAGATACGCAGTATTTT.

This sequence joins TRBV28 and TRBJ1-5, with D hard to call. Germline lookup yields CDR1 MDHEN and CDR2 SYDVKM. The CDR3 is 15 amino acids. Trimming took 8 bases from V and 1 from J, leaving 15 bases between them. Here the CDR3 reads CASGYSTSSNQPQHF. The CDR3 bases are TGTGCCAGCGGCTACAGCACATCAAGCAATCAGCCCCAGCATTTT.

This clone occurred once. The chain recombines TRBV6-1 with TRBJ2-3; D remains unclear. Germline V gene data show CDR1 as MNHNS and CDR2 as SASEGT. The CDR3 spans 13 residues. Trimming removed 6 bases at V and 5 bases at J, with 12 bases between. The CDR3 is CASRDGRLDTQYF. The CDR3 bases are TGTGCCAGCAGGGACGGTAGGTTAGATACGCAGTATTTT.

This CDR3 reads CAWRGYALSNYEQYF. In nucleotides, the CDR3 is TGTGCCTGGAGGGGCTATGCACTCAGCAACTACGAGCAGTACTTC. The chain carries TRBV30 and TRBJ2-7; D ambiguous. Germline loops: CDR1 GTSNPN, CDR2 SVGIG (reference sequence). There are 15 residues in the CDR3. V lost 3 bases and J 3 bases, leaving 18 bases between the germline ends.

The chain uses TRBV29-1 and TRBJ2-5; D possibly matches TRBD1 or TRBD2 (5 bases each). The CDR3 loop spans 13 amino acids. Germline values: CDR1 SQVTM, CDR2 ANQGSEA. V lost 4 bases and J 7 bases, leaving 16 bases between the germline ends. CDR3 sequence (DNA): TGCAGCGTTGCCCGGGGCAGTGACGGGACCCAGTACTTC. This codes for CSVARGSDGTQYF.